These 13 T cell receptor beta chains came from one sample sequenced in a study of T cell clonotyping in hematopoietic cell transplantation. Regarding time point: recipient sample about 28 days before transplant, after cytoreduction. Libraries were prepared by immunoSEQ multiplex PCR; TCRdb keeps only in-frame clonotypes and omits some of them. The data contain some 7,000 clones, around nine tenths of them singletons. This sample comprised peripheral blood mononuclear cells, obtained before stem cell transplant. The receptor set was obtained from a man aged 25-45 years with acute myeloid leukemia. Some clones in this sample may be carry-over from other donors' samples.

The chain has TRBV5-1 and TRBJ2-6; the D is unclear. The CDR3 length is 16 residues. CDR1 is SGHRS and CDR2 is YFSETQ in the germline V gene. Between the trimmed V and J ends, which lost 1 base and 0 bases, there was a span of 8 bases. CDR3: CASSLPQSSGANVLTF. The CDR3 DNA follows: TGCGCCAGCAGCTTGCCCCAGAGCTCTGGGGCCAACGTCCTGACTTTC.

This chain uses TRBV27 with TRBJ2-4; D may be TRBD2 (5 bases). This CDR3 region has 15 residues. V lost 8 bases and J 0 bases, leaving 14 bases between the germline ends. Germline CDR1 MNHEY, CDR2 SMNVEV (reference sequence). CDR3 loop: CASPMEDLAKNIQYF. As DNA, the CDR3 is TGTGCCAGCCCAATGGAGGATTTAGCCAAAAACATTCAGTACTTC.

The rearrangement links TRBV11-2 to TRBJ2-7; 9 bases are a match to TRBD2. The CDR3 has 16 residues. CDR1 is SGHAT, CDR2 FQNNGV, per germline. Trimming removed 5 bases from V and 2 bases from J; junction bases left unmatched: 10. CDR3 DNA sequence: TGTGCCAGCAGCGATCCCGGACTAGCGCGAACCTACGAGCAGTACTTC. This encodes CASSDPGLARTYEQYF. The whole variable domain, filled in from reference TRBV11-2 and TRBJ2-7, reads EAGVAQSPRYKIIEKRQSVAFWCNPISGHATLYWYQQILGQGPKLLIQFQNNGVVDDSQLPKDRFSAERLKGVDSTLKIQPAKLEDSAVYLCASSDPGLARTYEQYFGPGTRLTVT.

The CDR3 loop is CASSAGELFF. The CDR3 region has the DNA TGTGCCAGTAGTGCCGGGGAGCTGTTTTTT. The V and J genes are TRBV19 and TRBJ2-2; D remains unclear. This CDR3 spans 10 amino acids. Germline V gene sequence: CDR1 LNHDA, CDR2 SQIVND (reference sequence). Trimming took off 5 bases at V and 6 bases at J, with 1 base between the two ends.

J is TRBJ1-1 and V is TRBV4-1; D gene unclear. The CDR3 length is 13 residues. CDR1 is MGHRA, CDR2 YSYEKL, per germline. V was shortened by 3 bases and J by 4 bases, with 9 bases between the two germline ends. CDR3 sequence reads: CASSHHRPTEAFF. The CDR3 nucleotides read TGCGCCAGCAGCCACCACAGACCCACTGAAGCTTTCTTT.

The V gene is TRBV10-3, the J gene TRBJ2-7; 7 nucleotides align to TRBD1. This CDR3 comprises 12 residues. V shed 10 bases, J shed 3 bases, and the junction held 6 bases outside the gene matches. Germline V gives CDR1 ENHRY, CDR2 SYGVKD. The CDR3 sequence is CATTGTDYEQYF. CDR3 DNA sequence: TGTGCCACAACCGGGACAGACTACGAGCAGTACTTC.

The V and J genes are TRBV5-4 and TRBJ1-2; 7 bases are shared with TRBD1. V shed 2 bases, J shed 0 bases, and the junction held 4 bases outside the gene matches. The CDR3 is 15 amino acids. The germline V gene has CDR1 SGHNT and CDR2 YYREEE (reference sequence). In nucleotides, the CDR3 is TGTGCCAGCAGCTTCGCAGGGGGGACTAACTATGGCTACACCTTC. Amino acid sequence: CASSFAGGTNYGYTF. The full variable domain, its missing parts supplied by reference TRBV5-4 and TRBJ1-2, is ETGVTQSPTHLIKTRGQQVTLRCSSQSGHNTVSWYQQALGQGPQFIFQYYREEENGRGNFPPRFSGLQFPNYSSELNVNALELDDSALYLCASSFAGGTNYGYTFGSGTRLTVV.

This clone was detected once. The rearrangement joins TRBV10-2 to TRBJ1-1, with D unclear. Looked up from germline, CDR1 is WSHSY and CDR2 is SAAADI. CDR3 size: 14 residues. V was cut by 1 base and J by 0 bases, with 6 bases left in between. The CDR3 reads CASSELPVNTEAFF. The DNA for the CDR3 is TGCGCCAGCAGTGAGTTACCCGTGAACACTGAAGCTTTCTTT.

The genes are TRBV28 and TRBJ2-7; TRBD1 agrees at 7 bases. CDR3 length: 15 residues. V shed 2 bases, J shed 2 bases, and the junction held 6 bases outside the gene matches. CDR1 and CDR2 from the germline V gene are MDHEN and SYDVKM. This chain's CDR3 is CASSLAVTGTYEQYF. CDR3 DNA sequence: TGTGCCAGCAGTTTAGCCGTGACAGGGACCTACGAGCAGTACTTC.

The gene calls are TRBV4-2 and TRBJ2-2, with 9 nucleotides matching TRBD2. Germline trimming cut 1 base from V and 4 bases from J; bases unmatched to any gene: 4. This CDR3 is built from 16 residues. Per germline, CDR1 LGHNA and CDR2 YNFKEQ. The CDR3 is CASSQGASGITGELFF. The CDR3, as DNA: TGTGCCAGCAGCCAAGGGGCTAGCGGGATCACCGGGGAGCTGTTTTTT.

The gene calls are TRBV4-1 and TRBJ1-5; 8 bases agree with TRBD1. Germline CDR1 MGHRA, CDR2 YSYEKL. This CDR3 has 16 residues. V was clipped by 4 bases and J by 4 bases; unmatched bases: 9. The CDR3 sequence is CASSPVEQGGNQPQHF. The DNA of the CDR3 is TGCGCCAGCAGCCCAGTCGAACAGGGGGGAAATCAGCCCCAGCATTTT.

V and J are TRBV9 and TRBJ2-3, with TRBD1 matching 8 bases. The CDR3 sequence is 16 residues long. CDR1 is SGDLS, CDR2 YYNGEE, per germline. Germline trimming cut 0 bases from V and 4 bases from J; bases unmatched to any gene: 7. DNA for the CDR3: TGTGCCAGCAGCGTAGGGGATGGGGACAGGTCAGATACGCAGTATTTT. Translating it yields CASSVGDGDRSDTQYF.

V gene TRBV7-9 combines with J gene TRBJ2-2; D gene unclear. Trimming took off 8 bases at V and 5 bases at J, with 9 bases between the two ends. Germline-derived CDR1 and CDR2 are SEHNR and FQNEAQ (reference sequence). The CDR3 totals 12 residues. The CDR3 protein is CASVRETGELFF. CDR3 in DNA: TGTGCCAGCGTTAGGGAAACCGGGGAGCTGTTTTTT.